This record covers a single T cell receptor (beta chain). As yet, its antigen is unknown. This sample was included in a study of vaccination and CD4 T cells after COVID-19. About the research overall: A positive SARS-CoV-2 nasal swab PCR result was recorded for each convalescent patient; nine were mild and one severe. In culture, cells were exposed to overlapping spike peptides from SARS-CoV-2, HCoV-NL63, HCoV-OC43 and HCoV-229E.

The CDR3 length is 11 residues. Between the trimmed V and J ends, which lost 5 bases and 3 bases, there was a span of 5 bases. CDR1 is MNHEY and CDR2 is SVGEGT in the germline V gene. Scientists ran DNA taken from cultured CD4+ T cells through the Oncomine TCR Beta short-read assay for sequencing. Each CDR3 protein is one row after TCRdb ran MiXCR on the PCR reads. Among about 18,000 distinct CDR3 sequences listed, around 56% were seen once. The treatment was: approximately nine-day PBMC culture with coronavirus spike peptide pools or control peptides (ViraFEST assay). The input for sequencing was CD4+ T cells from blood, cultured in vitro, taken before SARS-CoV-2 vaccination. The gene calls are TRBV6-2 or TRBV6-3 and TRBJ2-7, with D unresolved. This TCR was sampled from a human donor who had recovered from COVID-19. In DNA, the CDR3 is TGTGCCAGCAGTCAATACTACGAGCAGTACTTC. Residues: CASSQYYEQYF.